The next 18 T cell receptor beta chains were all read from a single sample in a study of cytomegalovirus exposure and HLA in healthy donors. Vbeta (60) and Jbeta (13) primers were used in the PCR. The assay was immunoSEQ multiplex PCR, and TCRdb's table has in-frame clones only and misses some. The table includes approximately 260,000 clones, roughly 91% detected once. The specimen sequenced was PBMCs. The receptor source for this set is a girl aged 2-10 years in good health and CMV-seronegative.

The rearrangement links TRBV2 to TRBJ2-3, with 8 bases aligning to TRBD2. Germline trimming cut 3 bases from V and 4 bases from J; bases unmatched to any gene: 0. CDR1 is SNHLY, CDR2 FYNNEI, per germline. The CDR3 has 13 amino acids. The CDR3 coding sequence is TGTGCCAGCAGTGACGGGGGGGCAGATACGCAGTATTTT. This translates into CASSDGGADTQYF.

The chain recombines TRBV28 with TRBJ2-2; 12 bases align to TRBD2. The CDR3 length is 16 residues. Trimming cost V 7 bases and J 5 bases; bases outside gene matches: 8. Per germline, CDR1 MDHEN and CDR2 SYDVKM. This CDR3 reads CASTAGLAGGTGELFF. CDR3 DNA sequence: TGTGCCAGCACCGCGGGGCTAGCGGGGGGGACCGGGGAGCTGTTTTTT.

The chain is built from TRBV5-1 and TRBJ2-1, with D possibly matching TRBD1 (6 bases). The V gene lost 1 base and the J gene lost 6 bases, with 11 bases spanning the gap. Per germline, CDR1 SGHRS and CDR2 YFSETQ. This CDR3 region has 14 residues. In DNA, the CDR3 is TGCGCCAGCAGCTTGACGACAGGAGGCAATGAGCAGTTCTTC. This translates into CASSLTTGGNEQFF. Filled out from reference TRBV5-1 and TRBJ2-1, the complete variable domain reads KAGVTQTPRYLIKTRGQQVTLSCSPISGHRSVSWYQQTPGQGLQFLFEYFSETQRNKGNFPGRFSGRQFSNSRSEMNVSTLELGDSALYLCASSLTTGGNEQFFGPGTRLTVL.

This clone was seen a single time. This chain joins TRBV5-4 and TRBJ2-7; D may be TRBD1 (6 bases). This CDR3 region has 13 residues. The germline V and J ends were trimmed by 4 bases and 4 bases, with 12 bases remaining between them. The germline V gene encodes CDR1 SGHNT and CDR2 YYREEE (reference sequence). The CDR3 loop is CASSPQGGYEQYF. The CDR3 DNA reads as TGTGCCAGCAGCCCACAGGGTGGTTACGAGCAGTACTTC.

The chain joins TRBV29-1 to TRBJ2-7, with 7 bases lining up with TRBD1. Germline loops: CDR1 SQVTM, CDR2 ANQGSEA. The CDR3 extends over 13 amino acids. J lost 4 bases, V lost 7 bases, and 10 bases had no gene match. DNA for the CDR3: TGCAGCGCTCGGGGCGACAGGGTGTACGAGCAGTACTTC. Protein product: CSARGDRVYEQYF.

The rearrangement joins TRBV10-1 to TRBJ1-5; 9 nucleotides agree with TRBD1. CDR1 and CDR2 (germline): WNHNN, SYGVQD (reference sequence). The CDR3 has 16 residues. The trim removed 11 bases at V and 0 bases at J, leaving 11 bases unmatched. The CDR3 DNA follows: TGCGCCCTACAGGGGACAGGGCAGTATAGCAATCAGCCCCAGCATTTT. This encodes CALQGTGQYSNQPQHF.

In DNA, the CDR3 is TGTGCCAGCAGTTACGCAGGGACAGGGAAGGAGCCCCTCCACTTT. Its translation is CASSYAGTGKEPLHF. The chain employs TRBV6-5 and TRBJ1-6, with TRBD1 matching 9 bases. This CDR3 contains 15 residues. The V and J ends lost 2 bases and 13 bases, in that order; junction bases with no gene match: 9. CDR1 and CDR2 (germline): MNHEY, SVGAGI.

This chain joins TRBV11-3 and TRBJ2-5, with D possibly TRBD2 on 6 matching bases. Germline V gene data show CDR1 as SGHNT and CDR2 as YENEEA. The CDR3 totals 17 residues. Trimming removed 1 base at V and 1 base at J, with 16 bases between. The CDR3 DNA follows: TGTGCCAGCAGCTTAGGGACCTGGCGGGGAAGCCAAGAGACCCAGTACTTC. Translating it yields CASSLGTWRGSQETQYF.

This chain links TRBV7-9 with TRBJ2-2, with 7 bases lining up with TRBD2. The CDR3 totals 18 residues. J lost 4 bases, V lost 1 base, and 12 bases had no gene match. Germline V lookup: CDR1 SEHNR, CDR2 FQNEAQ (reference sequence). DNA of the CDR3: TGTGCCAGCAGCTTAGTCTCTGGTTCTAGCGGACTCACCGGGGAGCTGTTTTTT. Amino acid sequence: CASSLVSGSSGLTGELFF.

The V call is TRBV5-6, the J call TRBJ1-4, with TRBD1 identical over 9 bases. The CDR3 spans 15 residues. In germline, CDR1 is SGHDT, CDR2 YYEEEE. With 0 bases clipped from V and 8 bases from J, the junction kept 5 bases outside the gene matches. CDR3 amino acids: CASSLGGQGREKLFF. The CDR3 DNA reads TGTGCCAGCAGCTTGGGGGGACAGGGTCGGGAAAAACTGTTTTTT. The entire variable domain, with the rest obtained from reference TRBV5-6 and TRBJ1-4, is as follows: DAGVTQSPTHLIKTRGQQVTLRCSPKSGHDTVSWYQQALGQGPQFIFQYYEEEERQRGNFPDRFSGHQFPNYSSELNVNALLLGDSALYLCASSLGGQGREKLFFGSGTQLSVL.

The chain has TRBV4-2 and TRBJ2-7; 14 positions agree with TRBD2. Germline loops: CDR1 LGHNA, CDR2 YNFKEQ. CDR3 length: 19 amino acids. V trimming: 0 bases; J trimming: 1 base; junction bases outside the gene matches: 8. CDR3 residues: CASSQEGTSGSVLSYEQYF. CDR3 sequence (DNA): TGTGCCAGCAGCCAAGAAGGGACTAGCGGGAGCGTGCTATCCTACGAGCAGTACTTC.

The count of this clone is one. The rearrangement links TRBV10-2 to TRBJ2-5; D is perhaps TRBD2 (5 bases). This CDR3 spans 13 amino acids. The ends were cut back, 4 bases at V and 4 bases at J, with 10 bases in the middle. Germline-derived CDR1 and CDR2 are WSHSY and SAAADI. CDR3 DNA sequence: TGCGCCAGCAGTGTGTGGGCGGGAGAGACCCAGTACTTC. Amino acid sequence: CASSVWAGETQYF.

Here the CDR3 DNA reads TGTGCCAGCAGTGTGTCTAGCGGGGACCTCCAAAACACCGGGGAGCTGTTTTTT. This translates into CASSVSSGDLQNTGELFF. This rearrangement joins TRBV2 to TRBJ2-2; 9 nucleotides align to TRBD2. Germline V lookup: CDR1 SNHLY, CDR2 FYNNEI. The V and J ends lost 4 bases and 2 bases, in that order; junction bases with no gene match: 11. The length of the CDR3 is 18 residues. Full variable domain (remainder filled in from reference TRBV2 and TRBJ2-2): EPEVTQTPSHQVTQMGQEVILRCVPISNHLYFYWYRQILGQKVEFLVSFYNNEISEKSEIFDDQFSVERPDGSNFTLKIRSTKLEDSAMYFCASSVSSGDLQNTGELFFGEGSRLTVL.

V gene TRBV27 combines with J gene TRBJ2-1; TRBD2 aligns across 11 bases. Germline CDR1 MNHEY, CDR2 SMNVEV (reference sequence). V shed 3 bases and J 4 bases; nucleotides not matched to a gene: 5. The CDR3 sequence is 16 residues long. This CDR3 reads CASSLPTSGVYNEQFF. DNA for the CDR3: TGTGCCAGCAGTTTGCCGACTAGCGGGGTTTACAATGAGCAGTTCTTC.

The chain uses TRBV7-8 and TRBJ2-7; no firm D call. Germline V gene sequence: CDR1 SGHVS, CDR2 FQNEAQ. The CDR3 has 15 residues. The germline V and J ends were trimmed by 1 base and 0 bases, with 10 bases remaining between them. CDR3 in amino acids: CASSLERISSYEQYF. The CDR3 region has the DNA TGTGCCAGCAGCTTAGAGAGGATAAGCTCCTACGAGCAGTACTTC.

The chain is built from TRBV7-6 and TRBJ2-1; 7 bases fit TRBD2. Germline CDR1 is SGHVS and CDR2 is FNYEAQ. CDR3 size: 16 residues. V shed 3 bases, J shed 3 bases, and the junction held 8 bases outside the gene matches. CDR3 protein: CASSFGASGLYNEQFF. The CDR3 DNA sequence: TGTGCCAGCAGCTTTGGGGCTAGCGGCCTCTACAATGAGCAGTTCTTC. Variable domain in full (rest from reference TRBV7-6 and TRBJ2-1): GAGVSQSPRYKVTKRGQDVALRCDPISGHVSLYWYRQALGQGPEFLTYFNYEAQQDKSGLPNDRFSAERPEGSISTLTIQRTEQRDSAMYRCASSFGASGLYNEQFFGPGTRLTVL.

The CDR3 sequence: CASSLARLAGRSSYNEQFF. In DNA form, the CDR3 reads TGTGCCAGCAGCTTGGCCCGGCTAGCGGGCCGAAGCTCCTACAATGAGCAGTTCTTC. J is TRBJ2-1 and V is TRBV5-8; 8 bases align to TRBD2. From germline, CDR1 is SGHTS and CDR2 YDEGEE. Trimming removed 0 bases from V and 0 bases from J; junction bases left unmatched: 11. The CDR3 has 19 residues.

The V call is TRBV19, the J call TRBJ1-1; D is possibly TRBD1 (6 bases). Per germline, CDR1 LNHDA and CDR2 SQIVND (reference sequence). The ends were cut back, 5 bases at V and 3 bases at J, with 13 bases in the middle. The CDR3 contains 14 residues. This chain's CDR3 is CASSVTGRDTEAFF. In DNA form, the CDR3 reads TGTGCCAGTAGTGTTACAGGGAGGGACACTGAAGCTTTCTTT.